This TCR beta chain was identified during a study of blood T cell repertoires in COVID-19. In the original workflow: Reference gene primers were amplified, and this amplification served to estimate nucleated cell counts. The protocol was immunoSEQ multiplex PCR, while the TCRdb copy is restricted to in-frame clones and leaves out a portion. The DNA gave D and trimming, while V, J and clone size come from that table. The sample includes 35,000 to 50,000 clones, roughly four fifths of them seen just once. Sequenced sample: peripheral blood. The source of this sequence is a woman aged 55-69 years with acute or convalescent COVID-19.

CDR3 sequence reads: CASSSSVDTQYF. CDR3 in DNA: TGTGCCAGCAGCTCGTCCGTGGATACGCAGTATTTT. The V call is TRBV5-4, the J call TRBJ2-3; D is unresolved. With 3 bases removed from V and 6 bases from J, the gap between germline ends came to 8 bases. The CDR3 is made up of 12 amino acids. Germline V gene sequence: CDR1 SGHNT, CDR2 YYREEE (reference sequence).